This TCR beta chain was recorded in a study of Ad26.COV2.S vaccination and SARS-CoV-2 variants. The CDR3 loop spans 11 amino acids. CDR1 MNHEY and CDR2 SVGAGI come from the germline V gene. Between the trimmed V and J ends, which lost 6 bases and 3 bases, there was a span of 5 bases. The treatment: about 20 received Ad26.COV2.S at low or high dose, single or two shots; 5 received placebo; per-sample allocation not given. Sample collection was performed on day 63 after the first vaccine or placebo injection. Measured with immunoSEQ multiplex PCR; TCRdb has only the in-frame clones, and not every one. The sample contains about 400,000 clones, under 90% of which appear only once.

The chain links TRBV6-5 to TRBJ1-2; the D is unclear. This clonotype originated in a person aged 18-65 years who received the Ad26.COV2.S COVID-19 vaccine or a placebo. Material: peripheral blood, obtained in a trial of Ad26.COV2.S vaccine versus placebo. CDR3 region: CASSRYYGYTF. The CDR3 DNA reads TGTGCCAGCAGCAGATACTATGGCTACACCTTC.